The clone carrying this T cell receptor beta chain was found a few times. This sample was included in a study of identical twins. The CDR3 runs 18 residues. Germline CDR1 reads SGHVS; CDR2 reads FNYEAQ. V shed 5 bases, J shed 4 bases, and the junction held 19 bases outside the gene matches. Each CDR3 protein is one row after TCRdb ran MiXCR on the 5' RACE reads. The sample consists of roughly 710,000 distinct CDR3 sequences, 5.5% to 6.5% of them appearing once. The sequencing sample was made of naive T cells sorted from blood. The V and J genes are TRBV7-6 and TRBJ1-1, with 7 positions matching TRBD1. This receptor was taken from a young man in good health. The CDR3 region has the DNA TGTGCCAGCAGCCCATACTCCCCGGAAGACAGGGTGGCCACTGAAGCTTTCTTT. Translating it yields CASSPYSPEDRVATEAFF.